Below are 9 T cell receptor beta chains sequenced from a single sample in a study of T-cell memory formation after mild COVID-19 (dated by TCRdb to 2020 to 2022). Receptors were amplified or captured by 5' RACE. The data were produced on an Illumina NovaSeq 6000. The public reads were reanalyzed by TCRdb: fastp trimming at Q25, MiXCR alignment, in-frame beta chains only. Rows with a matching CDR3 protein are joined into one entry that keeps the most common DNA and genes. The sample table records 55,000 to 65,000 distinct CDR3 sequences; roughly 9.5% of these occur just once. The ten biggest clones cover roughly 1.2% of the sample. What was sequenced was PBMCs or a T cell subset sorted from them (not recorded which). Receptors were obtained from a young man who had mild COVID-19 (a few samples of this study predate the infection). The sample titles of this study are shuffled in the database, so cell type and time point are left out; the donor was told from shared clones.

This clonotype was observed a handful of times. The rearrangement uses TRBV6-1 and TRBJ1-2, with TRBD1 as a possible D gene (5 bases). This CDR3 is 13 amino acids long. Trimming took off 8 bases at V and 3 bases at J, with 13 bases between the two ends. CDR1 is MNHNS and CDR2 is SASEGT in the germline V gene. The CDR3 spells CASEWGKDYGYTF. As DNA, the CDR3 is TGTGCCAGCGAATGGGGGAAGGACTATGGCTACACCTTC.

The chain links TRBV18 to TRBJ2-3; D not resolved. The V and J ends lost 4 bases and 1 base respectively, with 9 bases between them. Germline V gene lookup returns CDR1 KGHSH and CDR2 LQKENI. The CDR3 is 14 amino acids. The CDR3, as DNA: TGTGCCAGCTCACTCAATTCTGGCACAGATACGCAGTATTTT. It translates to CASSLNSGTDTQYF.

This chain uses TRBV3-1 with TRBJ2-2; the match to TRBD2 covers 11 bases. CDR1 and CDR2 (germline): LGHDT, YNNKEL (reference sequence). The CDR3 is 15 amino acids. V was clipped by 4 bases and J by 5 bases; unmatched bases: 3. The CDR3 DNA sequence: TGTGCCAGCAGCCCTAGCGGGGGGCCTACCGGGGAGCTGTTTTTT. This encodes CASSPSGGPTGELFF.

This clonotype was counted between two and nine times. Here the CDR3 reads CASSLPSRGEQFF. The CDR3 DNA sequence: TGTGCCAGCAGCTTACCCAGCAGGGGTGAGCAGTTCTTC. The chain joins TRBV7-3 to TRBJ2-1; TRBD1 might be the D (6 bases). CDR3 size: 13 residues. V was shortened by 2 bases and J by 9 bases, with 11 bases between the two germline ends. Germline values: CDR1 SGHTA, CDR2 FQGTGA.

This clonotype showed up just a few times. The chain joins TRBV5-1 to TRBJ1-2; no definite D call. In germline, CDR1 is SGHRS, CDR2 YFSETQ. The CDR3 has 14 amino acids. With 7 bases removed from V and 2 bases from J, the gap between germline ends came to 15 bases. The CDR3 protein is CASSNGLTNYGYTF. Written as DNA, the CDR3 is TGCGCCAGCTCCAACGGGCTTACCAACTATGGCTACACCTTC.

This clonotype was seen more than once but under ten times. For the CDR3, the DNA is TGCGCCAGCAGCCGAAACCCGAACACTGAAGCTTTCTTT. Its protein is CASSRNPNTEAFF. This chain joins TRBV4-3 and TRBJ1-1, with D uncertain. The CDR3 runs 13 residues. V shed 4 bases and J shed 1 base, with 7 bases lying between them. The germline V gene encodes CDR1 LGHNA and CDR2 YSLEER.

This clonotype was picked up a small number of times. The V gene is TRBV25-1, the J gene TRBJ1-1; D gene unclear. Germline lookup yields CDR1 MGHDK and CDR2 SYGVNS. The V end lost 9 bases, the J end lost 3 bases, and 14 bases lay between the germline ends. There are 13 residues in the CDR3. The CDR3: CASNLGRDTEAFF. CDR3 sequence (DNA): TGTGCCAGTAACCTGGGCCGGGACACTGAAGCTTTCTTT.

This clonotype was seen repeatedly, ten times or more. CDR3 loop: CASISLSGGNNEQFF. The CDR3 DNA sequence: TGTGCCAGCATTTCACTGAGCGGGGGGAACAATGAGCAGTTCTTC. This chain connects TRBV28 to TRBJ2-1; 9 nucleotides line up with TRBD2. Germline loops: CDR1 MDHEN, CDR2 SYDVKM. CDR3 length equals 15 residues. Trimming removed 7 bases from V and 5 bases from J; junction bases left unmatched: 9.

This chain connects TRBV4-3 to TRBJ2-6, with TRBD2 as a possible D gene (6 bases). The CDR3 contains 15 residues. CDR1 and CDR2 (germline): LGHNA, YSLEER. V dropped 9 bases and J dropped 0 bases, with 12 bases sitting between them. The CDR3 is CASGDLRSGANVLTF. In nucleotides, the CDR3 is TGCGCCAGTGGGGACTTGCGCTCTGGGGCCAACGTCCTGACTTTC.